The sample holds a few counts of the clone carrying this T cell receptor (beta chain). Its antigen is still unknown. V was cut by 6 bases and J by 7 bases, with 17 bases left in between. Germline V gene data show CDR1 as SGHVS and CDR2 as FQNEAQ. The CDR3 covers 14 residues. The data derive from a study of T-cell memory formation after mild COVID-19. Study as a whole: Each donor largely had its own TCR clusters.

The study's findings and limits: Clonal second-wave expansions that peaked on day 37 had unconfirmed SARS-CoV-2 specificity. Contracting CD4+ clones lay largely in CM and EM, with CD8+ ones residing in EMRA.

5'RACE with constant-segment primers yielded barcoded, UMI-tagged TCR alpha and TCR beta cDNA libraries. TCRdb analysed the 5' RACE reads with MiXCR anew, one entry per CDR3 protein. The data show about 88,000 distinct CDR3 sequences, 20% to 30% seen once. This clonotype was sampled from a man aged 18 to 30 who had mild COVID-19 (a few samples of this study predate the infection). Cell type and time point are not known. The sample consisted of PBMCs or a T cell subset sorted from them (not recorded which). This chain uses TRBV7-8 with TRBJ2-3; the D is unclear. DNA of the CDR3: TGTGCCAGCAGTCGAGAGAGGCTCCGTCATACGCAGTATTTT. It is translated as CASSRERLRHTQYF. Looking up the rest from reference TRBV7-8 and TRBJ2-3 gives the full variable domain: GAGVSQSPRYKVAKRGQDVALRCDPISGHVSLFWYQQALGQGPEFLTYFQNEAQLDKSGLPSDRFFAERPEGSVSTLKIQRTQQEDSAVYLCASSRERLRHTQYFGPGTRLTVL.